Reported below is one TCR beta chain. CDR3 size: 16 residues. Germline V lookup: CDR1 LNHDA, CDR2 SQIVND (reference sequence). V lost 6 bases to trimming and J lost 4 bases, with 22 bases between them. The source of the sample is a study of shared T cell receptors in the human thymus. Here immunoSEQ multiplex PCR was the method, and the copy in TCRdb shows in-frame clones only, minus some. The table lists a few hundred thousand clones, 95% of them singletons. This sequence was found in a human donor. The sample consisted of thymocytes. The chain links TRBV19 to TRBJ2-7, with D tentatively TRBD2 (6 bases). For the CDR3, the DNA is TGTGCCAGTAGCCGGGACTTTCCATCCACACATTACGAGCAGTACTTC. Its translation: CASSRDFPSTHYEQYF.